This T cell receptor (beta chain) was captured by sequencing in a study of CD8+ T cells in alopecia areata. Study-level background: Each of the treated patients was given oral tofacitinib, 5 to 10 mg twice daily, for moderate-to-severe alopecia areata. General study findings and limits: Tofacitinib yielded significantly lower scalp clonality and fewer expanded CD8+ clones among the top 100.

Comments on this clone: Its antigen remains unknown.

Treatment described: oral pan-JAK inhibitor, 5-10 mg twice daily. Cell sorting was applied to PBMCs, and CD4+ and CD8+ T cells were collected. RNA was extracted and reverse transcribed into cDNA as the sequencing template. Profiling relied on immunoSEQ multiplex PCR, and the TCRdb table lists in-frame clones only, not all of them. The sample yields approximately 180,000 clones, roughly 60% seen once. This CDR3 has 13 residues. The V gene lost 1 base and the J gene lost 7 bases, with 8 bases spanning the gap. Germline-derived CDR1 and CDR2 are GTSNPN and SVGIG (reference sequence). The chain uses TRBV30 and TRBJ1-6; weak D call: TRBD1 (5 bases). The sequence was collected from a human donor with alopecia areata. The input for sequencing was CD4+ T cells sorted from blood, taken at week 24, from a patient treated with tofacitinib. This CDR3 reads CAWSAGTNSPLHF. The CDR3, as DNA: TGTGCCTGGAGTGCCGGGACGAATTCACCCCTCCACTTT.